Listed below are T cell receptor beta chains from one sample, sequenced in a study of T cells expressing NK-cell markers. Reanalyzing the 5' RACE reads, TCRdb keeps one entry per CDR3 protein, without DNA. The sample's table shows fewer than 550,000 distinct CDR3 sequences. The specimen sequenced was blood T cells: a sorted CD56 or NKG2C T cell subset, CD4+ or CD8+ T cells, or bulk PBMC T cells (not recorded which). Receptors originate from a woman between 45 and 60 years old in good health. Each CDR3 is given with its conserved first and last residue. The order of the fields is J gene, V gene, CDR3 protein.

TRBJ1-2 TRBV12-3/TRBV12-4 CASRWGRAGDGYTF
TRBJ2-7 TRBV7-4 CASSTSPLAGGPVYEQYF
TRBJ1-5 TRBV5-5 CASSLDGRGPQHF
TRBJ2-3 TRBV5-1 CASSRSGFSPADTQYF
TRBJ2-2 TRBV30 CAWRGQNTGELFF
TRBJ2-2 TRBV11-2 CASSLEGSWNTGELFF
TRBJ2-5 TRBV24-1 CATSDAGQGETQYF
TRBJ2-5 TRBV15 CATSRSQGFVETQYF
TRBJ1-2 TRBV28 CASSLKQAYGYTF
TRBJ2-1 TRBV5-1 CASSLEVLGSYNEQFF
TRBJ2-1 TRBV7-2 CASSSASGYNEQFF
TRBJ2-2 TRBV6-6 CASSSEGSPAGELFF
TRBJ2-5 TRBV14 CASSPSWRDRETQYF
TRBJ2-7 TRBV5-1 CASSLAGSEQYF
TRBJ2-6 TRBV2 CAGRLGQGASGANVLTF
TRBJ2-1 TRBV27 CASSPRGAATYNEQFF
TRBJ2-1 TRBV11-2 CASSLDSRGYNEQFF
TRBJ1-6 TRBV7-8 CASSPAHEWAYSPLHF
TRBJ2-5 TRBV7-9 CASSLERGREETQYF
TRBJ2-6 TRBV12-3/TRBV12-4 CASSRDRTAYSGANVLTF
TRBJ1-2 TRBV20-1 CSARDIQGKVGYGYTF
TRBJ2-7 TRBV5-5 CASSQTGLATYEQYF